The present T cell receptor (beta chain) was sequenced within a study of control samples from healthy donors and cancer patients. The length of the CDR3 is 12 residues. CDR1 is MDHEN, CDR2 SYDVKM, per germline. The ends were cut back, 4 bases at V and 2 bases at J, with 0 bases in the middle. TCRdb's table, derived via immunoSEQ multiplex PCR, lists solely in-frame clones and lacks some. The table has tens of thousands of clones, around 90% seen once. The specimen sequenced was PBMCs. The receptor's source is a woman aged 35 to 49 with head and neck cancer. V usage is TRBV28 and J usage is TRBJ2-6; D unresolved. For the CDR3, the DNA is TGTGCCAGCAGTTCTGGGGCCAACGTCCTGACTTTC. This encodes CASSSGANVLTF.